These 8 T cell receptor gamma chains were sequenced from one sample in a study of γδ T cells in repeated Plasmodium falciparum infection. Vgamma9/Vdelta2+ and Vdelta2-negative gammadelta T cells were flow-sorted from PBMC for bulk sequencing. TCRdb fed the multiplex PCR reads to CATT. Of 20,000 to 30,000 gamma-chain clones detected, about 3% appear once; the ten largest clones hold about 33%. The sequenced material came from gamma-delta T cells from blood. All receptors derive from a pool of human donors (malaria-infected and uninfected, not separated).

In its sample, this clone was seen many times. TCRdb lists the protein of a much larger clone for this DNA, which differs at residue 9, so this is likely a read error; the protein given here is translated from the DNA itself. The chain recombines TRGV9 with TRGJP1. Germline matching of the DNA provided the J gene here, since TCRdb leaves it blank. CDR3 length: 15 residues. Germline CDR1 reads GITISATS; CDR2 reads ISYDGTV (reference sequence). Here the CDR3 reads CALWELYTIGWFKIF. CDR3 nucleotide sequence: TGTGCCTTGTGGGAGTTATATACCATTGGTTGGTTCAAGATATTT.

This clone was detected ten times or more. The protein held in TCRdb is that of a much larger clone and does not match this DNA's translation at residue 14, likely because of a read error; the protein shown is translated from the DNA. The chain joins TRGV9 to TRGJP. The CDR3 is 16 residues long. Germline loops: CDR1 GITISATS, CDR2 ISYDGTV (reference sequence). For the CDR3, the DNA is TGTGCCTTGTGGGAGGTGCGGGAGTTGGGCAAAAAAATCAGGGTATTT. Translating it yields CALWEVRELGKKIRVF.

This clone was detected only a few times. The protein that TCRdb holds for this DNA derives from a much larger clone and differs from the translated DNA at residue 7, which likely indicates a read error; the protein shown here is translated from the DNA. This chain connects TRGV3 to TRGJ1 or TRGJ2. In the absence of a J gene in TCRdb, the DNA was matched to germline to assign it here. This CDR3 contains 11 residues. J gave up 8 bases and V 5 bases, and 6 bases lay outside the gene matches. Germline assignment: CDR1 VTNTFY and CDR2 YDVSTARD (reference sequence). The CDR3, as DNA: TGTGCCACCTGGGGAGATGATAAGAAACTCTTT. Protein product: CATWGDDKKLF.

This clone was seen many times. A far larger clone is a single base away, which makes a read error likely. Other nucleotide sequences in the sample specify the same CDR3. Called V gene: TRGV2; the J gene was not called. Germline V gene sequence: CDR1 EGSNGY, CDR2 YDSYNSKV. The CDR3 extends over 12 amino acids. CDR3 protein: CATWDVGYKKLF. The CDR3 DNA sequence: TGTGCCACCTGGGACGTGGGCTATAAGAAACTCTTC.

Note on this clone: Because the CDR3's place on the DNA is in doubt, the DNA is left out and the CDR3 is given as listed by TCRdb. CDR3 amino acids: CAVIRNSLTVEQHLLSQVSIGRIQHF. The V gene call reads TRGV4; no J gene was called. The CDR3 has 26 residues if both end residues are counted. Germline V lookup: CDR1 EGSTGY, CDR2 YDSYTSSV.

Remarks on this clone: A far larger clone is just one base off, so this is likely a read error. Other DNA sequences within the sample encode an identical CDR3. CDR3 residues: CAHILELGKKIKVF. The CDR3 region has the DNA TGTGCCCACATCTTGGAGTTGGGCAAAAAAATCAAGGTATTT. The chain uses TRGV9 and TRGJP. Matching the DNA to germline supplied the J gene, which TCRdb does not give. V was clipped by 12 bases and J by 7 bases; unmatched bases: 9. The CDR3 extends over 14 amino acids. The germline gives CDR1 GITISATS, CDR2 ISYDGTV (reference sequence).

The sample holds many counts of this clone. A much larger clone sits a single nucleotide away, making a read error possible. Other DNA sequences within the sample encode an identical CDR3. The chain employs TRGV2 and TRGJ1 or TRGJ2. The length of the CDR3 is 13 residues. From germline, CDR1 is EGSNGY and CDR2 YDSYNSKV. CDR3 DNA sequence: TGTGCCACCTGGGACGGGAAGGGCGATAAGAAGCTCTTT. Amino acid sequence: CATWDGKGDKKLF.

In its sample, this clone was seen many times. In the same sample, other DNA sequences code for this CDR3. The chain links TRGV2 to TRGJ1 or TRGJ2. Per the germline V gene, CDR1 is EGSNGY and CDR2 is YDSYNSKV. The CDR3 is 9 amino acids. V was pared by 0 bases and J by 16 bases, with 3 bases of the junction left unmatched. CDR3 coding DNA: TGTGCCACCTGGGACGGGCCTCTCTTT. It codes for CATWDGPLF.